Listed below are T cell receptor beta chains from one sample, sequenced in a study of CD8+ T cells in alopecia areata. Generated by immunoSEQ multiplex PCR, the TCRdb table keeps only in-frame clones and is missing some. The data show approximately 150,000 clones, 55% to 65% seen once. The specimen was CD4+ T cells sorted from blood. These receptors originate from a human donor in good health. Both conserved end residues are part of each CDR3.

>TRBV6-6|TRBJ2-1
CASSPDVTKYNEQFF
>TRBV5-1|TRBJ2-1
CASSSGLRGNEQFF
>TRBV25-1|TRBJ1-3
CASSESALGNTIYF
>TRBV27|TRBJ2-1
CASGQREEKRGANEQFF
>TRBV29-1|TRBJ2-1
CSSSWGSRTNEQFF
>TRBV29-1|TRBJ2-1
CSGTGEGGRVNNEQFF
>TRBV2|TRBJ2-3
CASSESWASGWATDTQYF
>TRBV5-6|TRBJ2-4
CASSLASFRDLAKNIQYF
>TRBV29-1|TRBJ2-3
CSVGRDPTDTQYF
>TRBV7-8|TRBJ2-7
CASSPNARGEQYF